This is a list of T cell receptor beta chains from one sample in a study of T cells in Graves' hyperthyroidism and ophthalmopathy. TCRdb re-derived calls from the multiplex PCR reads in MiXCR, one entry per CDR3 protein. The top ten clones hold about 25% of a sample with around 100,000 distinct CDR3 sequences, about half of them seen once. Sequenced input: blood. These receptors all stem from a man aged 35-49 years with Graves' hyperthyroidism. CDR3s include the opening cysteine and the closing phenylalanine or tryptophan. Each record gives: J gene, V gene, clone size, D gene, CDR3 protein, CDR3 DNA. A D gene is named only where the DNA matches it firmly. Some rows mark clone size as missing; the rest say once, few, many or name a class of expanded clone.

TRBJ2-7	TRBV6-2/TRBV6-3	many	-	CASSRQAYEQYF	TGTGCCAGCAGTCGACAGGCCTACGAGCAGTACTTC
TRBJ1-1	TRBV7-2	-	TRBD1	CASSPDRGSEAFF	TGTGCCAGCAGCCCCGACAGGGGTTCTGAAGCTTTCTTT
TRBJ1-5	TRBV19	-	-	CASNGREGTYNEHF	TGTGCCAGTAATGGGAGGGAGGGAACCTACAATGAGCATTTT
TRBJ1-1	TRBV2	many	TRBD1	CASTVRGTGTEAFF	TGTGCCAGCACCGTCAGGGGGACGGGCACTGAAGCTTTCTTT
TRBJ2-2	TRBV12-1	-	-	CATNLDRNTGELFF	TGTGCCACCAACCTCGACAGGAACACCGGGGAGCTGTTTTTT
TRBJ1-1	TRBV19	many	TRBD1	CASIGGGQGNPEAFF	TGTGCCAGTATCGGAGGAGGACAGGGTAACCCTGAAGCTTTCTTT
TRBJ2-1	TRBV20-1	many	-	CSAHLYRLSYNEQFF	TGCAGTGCCCACCTCTACCGCCTATCCTACAATGAGCAGTTCTTC
TRBJ2-7	TRBV20-1	few	TRBD2	CSARDFGGSSYEQYF	TGCAGTGCTAGAGATTTTGGCGGGAGCTCCTACGAGCAGTACTTC
TRBJ2-5	TRBV15	-	TRBD2	CATSRGEGNGQPQYF	TGTGCCACCAGCAGAGGGGAGGGGAACGGGCAGCCCCAGTACTTC
TRBJ2-5	TRBV20-1	-	TRBD2	CSAPGLAGGKREETQYF	TGCAGTGCACCGGGACTAGCGGGGGGTAAAAGGGAAGAGACCCAGTACTTC
TRBJ1-1	TRBV29-1	many	-	CSVLDGSEAFF	TGCAGCGTTTTAGACGGTTCTGAAGCTTTCTTT
TRBJ1-6	TRBV7-8	-	-	CASSPGCSPLHF	TGTGCCAGCAGCCCCGGTTGTTCACCCCTCCACTTT
TRBJ2-1	TRBV2	-	-	CAGKTDYNEQFF	TGTGCCGGGAAGACAGATTACAATGAGCAGTTCTTC
TRBJ2-1	TRBV29-1	-	TRBD1	CSAGTGGNNEQFF	TGCAGCGCTGGGACAGGGGGGAACAATGAGCAGTTCTTC
TRBJ2-1	TRBV29-1	-	-	CSVGVGEQFF	TGCAGCGTTGGGGTGGGTGAGCAGTTCTTC
TRBJ2-2	TRBV7-2	-	-	CASSLDGPAYEQYFGPGTGELFF	-
TRBJ2-5	TRBV5-1	-	TRBD1	CASSQQGAETQYF	TGCGCCAGCAGCCAACAGGGGGCGGAGACCCAGTACTTC
TRBJ2-6	TRBV24-1	many	-	CATFDWVLRTPCYSGANVLTF	TGTGCCACTTTCGACTGGGTTCTAAGGACGCCTTGTTACTCTGGGGCCAACGTCCTGACTTTC
TRBJ1-5	TRBV19	many	TRBD1	CASSMGGQGFQPQHF	TGTGCCAGTAGTATGGGGGGACAGGGCTTTCAGCCCCAGCATTTT
TRBJ1-2	TRBV28	-	-	CASSLIQGYGYTF	TGTGCCAGCAGTTTAATCCAGGGCTATGGCTACACCTTC
TRBJ2-7	TRBV29-1	-	TRBD1	CSVLRDRPEQYF	TGCAGCGTCCTCCGGGACAGACCCGAGCAGTACTTC
TRBJ1-5	TRBV3-1	many	-	CASSGSAHQPQHF	TGTGCCAGCAGCGGATCGGCCCATCAGCCCCAGCATTTT